Following are 24 T cell receptor beta chains from one sample sequenced in a study of CD8 T cells in Susac syndrome. RNA in amounts of roughly 0.5 to 1 ug was reverse transcribed with random hexamers. A single record per CDR3 protein comes from TCRdb applying MiXCR to the immunoSEQ multiplex PCR reads. Of fewer than 250,000 distinct CDR3 sequences listed, approximately 95% are singletons. The specimen sequenced was CD4+ T cells from PBMCs. These receptors were taken from a human donor in good health.

This clonotype appeared a single time. V gene TRBV28 combines with J gene TRBJ2-7; D is undetermined. Germline CDR1 and CDR2: MDHEN and SYDVKM. V was clipped by 6 bases and J by 3 bases, with 6 bases between them. The CDR3 has 11 amino acids. The chain's CDR3 is CASSSFYEQYV. The DNA for the CDR3 is TGTGCCAGCAGCTCTTTCTACGAGCAGTACGTC.

The gene calls are TRBV19 and TRBJ1-5; D is ambiguous. Trimming pared 7 bases from V and 2 bases from J, leaving 6 bases between. CDR3 size: 12 residues. CDR1 and CDR2 (germline): LNHDA, SQIVND (reference sequence). CDR3 bases: TGTGCCAGTAAAGTAGGCAATCAGCCCCAGCATTTT. Translated: CASKVGNQPQHF.

CDR3 bases: TGCGCCAGCAGCTACAAGGTGTCAGATAACACTGAAGCTTTCTTT. Translating gives CASSYKVSDNTEAFF. The chain uses TRBV4-3 and TRBJ1-1, with D unclear. The CDR3 runs 15 residues. The ends were cut back, 5 bases at V and 2 bases at J, with 15 bases in the middle. Germline V gene lookup returns CDR1 LGHNA and CDR2 YSLEER.

The genes are TRBV20-1 and TRBJ2-2; TRBD2 is a possible D gene (5 bases). The germline CDR1 and CDR2 sequences are DFQATT and SNEGSKA (reference sequence). The CDR3 extends over 14 amino acids. The V gene lost 2 bases and the J gene lost 5 bases, with 12 bases spanning the gap. The CDR3 DNA is TGCAGTGCTAGATCCTCCGGAGGAACCGGGGAGCTGTTTTTT. It is translated as CSARSSGGTGELFF.

In its sample, this clonotype was seen once. V is TRBV29-1 and J is TRBJ1-4; D is perhaps TRBD1 (6 bases). V was cut by 4 bases and J by 7 bases, with 13 bases left in between. The CDR3 sequence is 13 residues long. Germline V gives CDR1 SQVTM, CDR2 ANQGSEA. The chain's CDR3 is CSVGGARGEKLFF. The CDR3 nucleotides are TGCAGCGTTGGGGGGGCTCGGGGTGAAAAACTGTTTTTT.

The rearrangement uses TRBV18 and TRBJ1-1; D unclear. Germline V lookup: CDR1 KGHSH, CDR2 LQKENI. The CDR3 length is 15 residues. The V and J ends lost 0 bases and 4 bases respectively, with 12 bases between them. CDR3 nucleotides: TGTGCCAGCTCACCACCGGGTAAGGGAGGCACTGAAGCTTTCTTT. It codes for CASSPPGKGGTEAFF.

Comment on this clonotype: No conserved phenylalanine or tryptophan ends this CDR3, so it is likely a read error. This chain joins TRBV5-6 and TRBJ1-6, with TRBD1 matching 9 bases. J lost 7 bases, V lost 4 bases, and 9 bases had no gene match. Germline CDR1 and CDR2: SGHDT and YYEEEE. There are 16 residues in the CDR3. The chain's CDR3 is CASSRSGTGWNSPLHL. The CDR3 DNA reads TGTGCCAGCAGCCGGTCCGGGACAGGGTGGAATTCACCCCTCCACCTT.

The rearrangement uses TRBV12-3 or TRBV12-4 and TRBJ1-1; a possible D gene is TRBD1 (6 bases). V was cut by 7 bases and J by 11 bases, with 23 bases left in between. The CDR3 sequence is 14 residues long. The CDR3 spells CASTIGEGGTGAFF. The CDR3 region has the DNA TGTGCCAGCACCATTGGGGAGGGGGGTACCGGGGCTTTCTTT.

The chain recombines TRBV28 with TRBJ2-7; D call uncertain. V was trimmed by 7 bases and J by 4 bases, leaving 11 bases between them. Germline CDR1 MDHEN, CDR2 SYDVKM. This CDR3 region has 12 residues. The CDR3 spells CASTLGRYEQYF. CDR3 DNA: TGTGCCAGCACTCTCGGACGGTACGAGCAGTACTTC. Full variable domain (remainder filled in from reference TRBV28 and TRBJ2-7): DVKVTQSSRYLVKRTGEKVFLECVQDMDHENMFWYRQDPGLGLRLIYFSYDVKMKEKGDIPEGYSVSREKKERFSLILESASTNQTSMYLCASTLGRYEQYFGPGTRLTVT.

The CDR3, as DNA: TGCAGTGCTAGAGTAAAACAGCCCGAAGCTTTCTTT. It codes for CSARVKQPEAFF. The V call is TRBV20-1, the J call TRBJ1-1; D is ambiguous. Trimming shortened V by 1 base and J by 8 bases, and 11 bases separated the two germline ends. This CDR3 has 12 amino acids. Germline CDR1 reads DFQATT; CDR2 reads SNEGSKA (reference sequence).

V usage is TRBV6-5 and J usage is TRBJ1-2; TRBD1 might be the D (6 bases). The CDR3 runs 14 residues. CDR1 and CDR2 (germline): MNHEY, SVGAGI. V lost 6 bases and J lost 8, with 19 bases in between. Here the CDR3 reads CASRPSGAYEGYTF. CDR3 in DNA: TGTGCCAGCAGGCCGTCGGGGGCATATGAGGGCTACACCTTC.

The chain uses TRBV7-2 and TRBJ1-2; D is perhaps TRBD1 (5 bases). V was pared by 1 base and J by 8 bases, with 11 bases between. Germline V CDR1 and CDR2: SGHTA, FQGNSA. The CDR3 is made up of 13 amino acids. The CDR3 DNA is TGTGCCAGCAGCTTAGGGGGCCAGTCAGGCTACACCTTC. Its translation is CASSLGGQSGYTF.

The chain recombines TRBV20-1 with TRBJ2-6, with TRBD1 identical over 7 bases. Germline CDR1 DFQATT, CDR2 SNEGSKA (reference sequence). The CDR3 contains 16 residues. With V trimmed by 4 bases and J by 0 bases, 6 bases remained unmatched. In DNA, the CDR3 is TGCAGTGCTACAAGGGGGCGTCTCTCTGGGGCCAACGTCCTGACTTTC. It codes for CSATRGRLSGANVLTF.

The genes are TRBV19 and TRBJ2-1, with TRBD2 identical over 7 bases. The germline gives CDR1 LNHDA, CDR2 SQIVND (reference sequence). This CDR3 spans 14 amino acids. The junction had 7 bases not matched to a gene; V was cut back by 2 bases and J by 9 bases. The CDR3 here is CASSIRLADREQFF. CDR3 in DNA: TGTGCCAGTAGTATACGCCTAGCGGATCGTGAGCAGTTCTTC.

The chain employs TRBV6-6 and TRBJ2-7; 7 nucleotides align to TRBD1. This CDR3 comprises 14 residues. Germline V gene lookup returns CDR1 MNHNY and CDR2 SVGAGI (reference sequence). V dropped 5 bases and J dropped 4; count of bases not matched to a gene: 8. The CDR3 DNA reads as TGTGCCAGCAGTCCCCCGGGACAGATTTACGAGCAGTACGTC. Translation: CASSPPGQIYEQYV.

The J gene is TRBJ2-1, the V gene TRBV15; 13 nucleotides match TRBD2. The CDR3 loop spans 20 amino acids. Germline CDR1 and CDR2: LNHNV and YYDKDF (reference sequence). V gave up 1 base and J gave up 4 bases; unmatched junction bases: 13. Here the CDR3 reads CATSRALLAGGPRRYNEQFF. In nucleotides, the CDR3 is TGTGCCACCAGCAGAGCCCTACTAGCGGGGGGGCCTCGTCGATACAATGAGCAGTTCTTC.

V usage is TRBV2 and J usage is TRBJ2-3; D is ambiguous. V was pared by 5 bases and J by 0 bases, with 9 bases between. Germline values: CDR1 SNHLY, CDR2 FYNNEI. There are 14 residues in the CDR3. The CDR3 DNA reads TGTGCCAGCAGTCCCCAGCCTAGCACAGATACGCAGTATTTT. It yields the protein CASSPQPSTDTQYF.

This clonotype was detected only a few times. The chain recombines TRBV29-1 with TRBJ1-2, with 11 bases lining up with TRBD1. There are 15 residues in the CDR3. With 3 bases clipped from V and 6 bases from J, the junction kept 9 bases outside the gene matches. Germline loops: CDR1 SQVTM, CDR2 ANQGSEA. The DNA for the CDR3 is TGCAGCGTTGATGGGACAGGGGGTTTTGGAGATGGCTACACCTTC. This translates into CSVDGTGGFGDGYTF.

The gene calls are TRBV30 and TRBJ2-6; D is undetermined. The CDR3 is 17 amino acids. From germline, CDR1 is GTSNPN and CDR2 SVGIG (reference sequence). Trimming cost V 0 bases and J 0 bases, with 12 bases left between them. CDR3 sequence reads: CAWSVAWRFSGANVLTF. In nucleotides, the CDR3 is TGTGCCTGGAGTGTTGCATGGCGGTTCTCTGGGGCCAACGTCCTGACTTTC.

The chain employs TRBV5-4 and TRBJ2-2, with D unclear. The germline V and J ends were trimmed by 4 bases and 5 bases, with 12 bases remaining between them. This CDR3 has 14 amino acids. CDR1 and CDR2 (germline): SGHNT, YYREEE (reference sequence). CDR3 residues: CASSPLSQTGELFF. CDR3 nucleotides: TGTGCCAGCAGCCCCCTCTCCCAAACCGGGGAGCTGTTTTTT.

V gene TRBV13 combines with J gene TRBJ1-2; D remains ambiguous. Germline CDR1 PRHDT, CDR2 FYEKMQ (reference sequence). The CDR3 totals 15 residues. The V and J ends lost 5 bases and 0 bases respectively, with 13 bases between them. The CDR3 reads CASSHNQPTNYGYTF. The CDR3 DNA reads TGTGCCAGCAGCCATAACCAGCCCACTAACTATGGCTACACCTTC. Filled out from reference TRBV13 and TRBJ1-2, the complete variable domain reads AAGVIQSPRHLIKEKRETATLKCYPIPRHDTVYWYQQGPGQDPQFLISFYEKMQSDKGSIPDRFSAQQFSDYHSELNMSSLELGDSALYFCASSHNQPTNYGYTFGSGTRLTVV.

The chain is built from TRBV30 and TRBJ1-5; D possibly corresponds to TRBD1 (5 bases). The germline CDR1 and CDR2 sequences are GTSNPN and SVGIG (reference sequence). Trimming cost V 3 bases and J 3 bases, with 9 bases left between them. There are 13 residues in the CDR3. The DNA of the CDR3 is TGTGCCTGGAGGGGGGGGGACAATCAGCCCCAGCATTTT. Its protein product is CAWRGGDNQPQHF.

J is TRBJ2-6 and V is TRBV20-1; a possible D gene is TRBD2 (6 bases). Trimming stripped 4 bases from V and 4 bases from J, with 11 bases between. Germline CDR1 and CDR2: DFQATT and SNEGSKA (reference sequence). The CDR3 is 14 amino acids. The chain's CDR3 is CSANRETGANVLTF. The CDR3 DNA sequence: TGCAGTGCTAACCGGGAGACCGGGGCCAACGTCCTGACTTTC.

This chain joins TRBV7-9 and TRBJ1-5; the D is unclear. V lost 1 base and J lost 7, with 8 bases in between. The CDR3 is made up of 13 amino acids. Germline CDR1 SEHNR, CDR2 FQNEAQ (reference sequence). CDR3 coding DNA: TGTGCCAGCAGCTTAGGCCCAGAGCAGCCCCAGCATTTT. This gives the protein CASSLGPEQPQHF.